Each of the 23 T cell receptor beta chains below was sequenced from the same sample in a study of T cell repertoires in cytomegalovirus infection. Their specific antigens are unknown. TCRdb redid the calling of the reads with MiXCR, one entry per CDR3 protein. The table lists roughly 500,000 distinct CDR3 sequences, roughly 34% of them singletons. Sequenced material: cultured PBMCs, taken from culture after CMV antigen stimulation. These receptors were obtained from a human donor in good health (CMV status not recorded). Some clones in this sample may be carry-over from other donors' samples.

The chain is built from TRBV27 and TRBJ2-1; TRBD2 agrees at 10 bases. The CDR3 sequence is 15 residues long. Trimming took 2 bases from V and 8 from J; bases not matched to a gene: 6. Germline-derived CDR1 and CDR2 are MNHEY and SMNVEV (reference sequence). The CDR3: CASSLPSGSSDEQFF. CDR3 DNA sequence: TGTGCCAGCAGTTTACCTAGCGGGAGTTCGGATGAGCAGTTCTTC.

This clonotype occurred a few times. V is TRBV4-2 and J is TRBJ1-1; 9 bases align to TRBD1. The CDR3 loop spans 16 amino acids. V was clipped by 1 base and J by 3 bases; unmatched bases: 6. The germline V gene encodes CDR1 LGHNA and CDR2 YNFKEQ. The CDR3 spells CASSQAGDREYTEAFF. The DNA of the CDR3 is TGTGCCAGCAGCCAAGCCGGGGACAGGGAGTACACTGAAGCTTTCTTT.

This sequence joins TRBV24-1 and TRBJ2-1, with 9 bases matching TRBD2. CDR1 KGHDR and CDR2 SFDVKD come from the germline V gene. There are 17 residues in the CDR3. V trimming: 0 bases; J trimming: 8 bases; junction bases outside the gene matches: 10. The CDR3 DNA sequence: TGTGCCACCAGTGATTTGGGGGCGGGAGGGCTGGGGGATGAGCAGTTCTTC. Its protein is CATSDLGAGGLGDEQFF.

This clonotype was recorded a few times. The genes are TRBV29-1 and TRBJ2-2, with 8 bases lining up with TRBD2. V shed 6 bases, J shed 0 bases, and the junction held 3 bases outside the gene matches. Germline CDR1 is SQVTM and CDR2 is ANQGSEA. The CDR3 contains 14 residues. The DNA for the CDR3 is TGCAGCGTCGCGGGAGGCCCGAACACCGGGGAGCTGTTTTTT. Its protein product is CSVAGGPNTGELFF.

The V and J genes are TRBV28 and TRBJ2-5; D possibly corresponds to TRBD1 (5 bases). The CDR3 totals 15 residues. V lost 5 bases, J lost 2 bases, and 15 bases lay in between. Germline CDR1 and CDR2: MDHEN and SYDVKM. CDR3 amino acids: CASSPPTGSQETQYF. CDR3 nucleotide sequence: TGTGCCAGCAGTCCCCCCACAGGATCTCAAGAGACCCAGTACTTC.

This clonotype was observed a handful of times. CDR3 DNA: TGCGCCAGCAGCTGGACCGGACTGGAAGATACGCAGTATTTT. It yields the protein CASSWTGLEDTQYF. This chain joins TRBV4-3 and TRBJ2-3; D perhaps matches TRBD2 (5 bases). Between the trimmed V and J ends, which lost 5 bases and 5 bases, there was a span of 14 bases. The CDR3 is made up of 14 amino acids. Germline assignment: CDR1 LGHNA and CDR2 YSLEER.

This clonotype has a count of ten or more. This chain connects TRBV7-8 to TRBJ2-7; 7 bases line up with TRBD2. Germline V gene sequence: CDR1 SGHVS, CDR2 FQNEAQ. The CDR3 covers 14 residues. V shed 1 base and J 2 bases; nucleotides not matched to a gene: 2. The CDR3 DNA reads TGTGCCAGCAGCTTAGGGGCGGGGGCCTACGAGCAGTACGTC. Protein: CASSLGAGAYEQYV.

This sequence joins TRBV19 and TRBJ2-4, with 12 bases matching TRBD1. V was pared by 4 bases and J by 0 bases, with 10 bases of the junction left unmatched. This CDR3 has 19 amino acids. CDR1 is LNHDA and CDR2 is SQIVND in the germline V gene (reference sequence). CDR3 in DNA: TGTGCCAGTAGTAGACGACCTGGGACAGGGGGCTTAGCCAAAAACATTCAGTACTTC. Amino acids: CASSRRPGTGGLAKNIQYF.

This clonotype has just one count. The rearrangement uses TRBV27 and TRBJ2-7; no firm D call. The germline V gene has CDR1 MNHEY and CDR2 SMNVEV (reference sequence). The CDR3 totals 14 residues. The ends were cut back, 0 bases at V and 4 bases at J, with 10 bases in the middle. The CDR3, as DNA: TGTGCCAGCAGTTTATCAGGGTCCCATTACGAGCAGTACGTC. Amino acids: CASSLSGSHYEQYV.

The chain recombines TRBV29-1 with TRBJ2-3; D remains unclear. Germline CDR1 is SQVTM and CDR2 is ANQGSEA. The CDR3 runs 15 residues. Trimming removed 0 bases at V and 0 bases at J, with 10 bases between. In nucleotides, the CDR3 is TGCAGCGTTGAAGACCGATTGACTAGCACAGATACGCAGTATTTT. It specifies CSVEDRLTSTDTQYF.

This clonotype was detected a few times. The gene calls are TRBV7-2 and TRBJ2-1; D perhaps matches TRBD2 (6 bases). Looked up from germline, CDR1 is SGHTA and CDR2 is FQGNSA. This CDR3 comprises 15 residues. Trimming pared 0 bases from V and 15 bases from J, leaving 21 bases between. CDR3 nucleotides: TGTGCCAGCAGCTTAGCGGGAGGAACCCCTTACGGTTTGTTCTTC. This codes for CASSLAGGTPYGLFF.

The chain carries TRBV25-1 and TRBJ2-1; 9 positions agree with TRBD2. Germline V gene data show CDR1 as MGHDK and CDR2 as SYGVNS. This CDR3 has 15 amino acids. J gave up 6 bases and V 4 bases, and 7 bases lay outside the gene matches. Here the CDR3 DNA reads TGTGCCAGCAGTGGTTTGAGACTAGCGGTCAATGAGCAGTTCTTC. It yields the protein CASSGLRLAVNEQFF.

This clonotype was picked up a small number of times. V is TRBV28 and J is TRBJ2-5, with D unclear. Germline-derived CDR1 and CDR2 are MDHEN and SYDVKM. The CDR3 is 15 residues long. With 8 bases removed from V and 0 bases from J, the gap between germline ends came to 16 bases. CDR3 bases: TGTGCCAGCGGTCTCGGATCGAGGTACCAAGAGACCCAGTACTTC. Encoded protein: CASGLGSRYQETQYF. Full variable domain (missing parts from reference TRBV28 and TRBJ2-5): DVKVTQSSRYLVKRTGEKVFLECVQDMDHENMFWYRQDPGLGLRLIYFSYDVKMKEKGDIPEGYSVSREKKERFSLILESASTNQTSMYLCASGLGSRYQETQYFGPGTRLLVL.

This chain uses TRBV19 with TRBJ1-2; a weak D match, TRBD1 (6 bases). Per the germline V gene, CDR1 is LNHDA and CDR2 is SQIVND (reference sequence). The CDR3 spans 14 residues. Trimming removed 6 bases at V and 14 bases at J, with 25 bases between. The CDR3 protein is CASSLGRDTGESTF. The CDR3, as DNA: TGTGCCAGTAGCCTGGGCCGGGACACGGGGGAGAGTACCTTC.

The chain carries TRBV4-1 and TRBJ1-2, with 8 bases fitting TRBD1. The germline V gene has CDR1 MGHRA and CDR2 YSYEKL. This CDR3 has 17 amino acids. With 1 base clipped from V and 2 bases from J, the junction kept 9 bases outside the gene matches. The CDR3 DNA reads TGCGCCAGCAGCCAAGGCGGACAGGGTAAGAGGAACTATGGCTACACCTTC. It codes for CASSQGGQGKRNYGYTF.

The genes are TRBV28 and TRBJ2-7; 7 bases agree with TRBD2. The CDR3 consists of 15 residues. The germline CDR1 and CDR2 sequences are MDHEN and SYDVKM. J lost 0 bases, V lost 2 bases, and 4 bases had no gene match. The DNA for the CDR3 is TGTGCCAGCAGTTTAGGGGGGGGAAGCTCCTACGAGCAGTACGTC. Its protein is CASSLGGGSSYEQYV.

V usage is TRBV6-2 or TRBV6-3 and J usage is TRBJ2-5; no clear D gene. This CDR3 has 13 amino acids. Between the trimmed V and J ends, which lost 0 bases and 5 bases, there was a span of 7 bases. Per germline, CDR1 MNHEY and CDR2 SVGEGT. The CDR3 DNA reads as TGTGCCAGCAGTTACTCTATGAGGGAGACCCAGTACTTC. Its protein is CASSYSMRETQYF.

CDR3 nucleotide sequence: TGTGCCAGCAGACTCCGGGACAGGGCAGGGGAGACCCAGTACTTC. Its protein is CASRLRDRAGETQYF. This chain links TRBV6-8 with TRBJ2-5; 9 bases agree with TRBD1. Germline-derived CDR1 and CDR2 are MNHGY and SAAAGT. V lost 6 bases to trimming and J lost 5 bases; unmatched junction nucleotides: 10. The CDR3 spans 15 residues.

This clonotype was detected a few times. Just one base apart from a much larger clone, this may be a read error. The chain recombines TRBV12-3 or TRBV12-4 with TRBJ2-3, with 8 bases identical to TRBD1. J gave up 1 base and V 6 bases, and 3 bases lay outside the gene matches. This CDR3 has 14 residues. CDR3 nucleotides: TGTGCCAGCAGACCGGGACAGGGCACAGATACGCAGTATTTT. It specifies CASRPGQGTDTQYF.

V usage is TRBV6-5 and J usage is TRBJ2-7; no clear D gene. Between the trimmed V and J ends, which lost 2 bases and 1 base, there was a span of 15 bases. This CDR3 has 16 amino acids. Looked up from germline, CDR1 is MNHEY and CDR2 is SVGAGI. DNA for the CDR3: TGTGCCAGCAGTTACCTTCCGATACGGAGATCCTACGAGCAGTACGTC. Its protein is CASSYLPIRRSYEQYV.

The CDR3 coding sequence is TGTGCCAGCAGCCTAGCGGGAGGGCCCGACGTTGAGCAGTTCTTC. It translates to CASSLAGGPDVEQFF. The genes are TRBV11-3 and TRBJ2-1; 12 bases map to TRBD2. Losses at the gene ends were 5 bases for V and 9 bases for J; bases not matched to a gene: 8. Germline assignment: CDR1 SGHNT and CDR2 YENEEA. This CDR3 has 15 amino acids.

This clonotype appeared a few times. J is TRBJ2-3 and V is TRBV4-3; D is possibly TRBD2 (7 bases). The CDR3 loop spans 14 amino acids. Looked up from germline, CDR1 is LGHNA and CDR2 is YSLEER. Between the trimmed V and J ends, which lost 4 bases and 4 bases, there was a span of 12 bases. The CDR3 loop reads CASSPRGGADTQYF. The DNA of the CDR3 is TGCGCCAGCAGCCCAAGGGGGGGAGCAGATACGCAGTATTTT.

The CDR3 DNA reads TGTGCCAGCAGTTTAGGCAGGTCTGGCTATGGCTACACCTTC. Protein product: CASSLGRSGYGYTF. This chain links TRBV28 with TRBJ1-2; D gene unclear. Trimming removed 2 bases at V and 4 bases at J, with 11 bases between. Germline V gene sequence: CDR1 MDHEN, CDR2 SYDVKM. CDR3 length: 14 amino acids.